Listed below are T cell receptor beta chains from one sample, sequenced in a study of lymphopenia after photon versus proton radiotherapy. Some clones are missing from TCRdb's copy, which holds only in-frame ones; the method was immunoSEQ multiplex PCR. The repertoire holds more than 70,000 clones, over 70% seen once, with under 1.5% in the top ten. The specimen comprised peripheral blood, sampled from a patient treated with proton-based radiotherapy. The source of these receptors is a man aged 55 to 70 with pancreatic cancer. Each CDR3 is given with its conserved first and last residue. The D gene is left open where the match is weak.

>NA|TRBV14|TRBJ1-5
CASSLGHPQPQHF
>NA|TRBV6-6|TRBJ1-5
CATLGRDRSGQPQHF
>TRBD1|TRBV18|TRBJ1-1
CASSTGQIEAFF
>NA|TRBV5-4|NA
CASSLGGGSYEQYF
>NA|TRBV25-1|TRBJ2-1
CASCPGDYNEQFF
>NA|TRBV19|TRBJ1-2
CASSPGINYGYTF
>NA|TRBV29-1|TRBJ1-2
CSVDLQVTNYGYTF
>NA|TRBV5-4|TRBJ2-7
CASSLESQGNYEQYF
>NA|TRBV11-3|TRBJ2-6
CASSSAGPGINVLTF
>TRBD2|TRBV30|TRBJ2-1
CAWSVPYRGRENEQFF
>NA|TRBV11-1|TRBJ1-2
CASSLGTSWYGYTF
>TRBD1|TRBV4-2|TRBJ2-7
CASSPRDRVSEQYF
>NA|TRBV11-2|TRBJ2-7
CASSPPGQSYEQYF
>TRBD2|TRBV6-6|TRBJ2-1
CASQTRLAGSYNEQFF
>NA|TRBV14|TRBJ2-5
CASSLWTGAETQYF
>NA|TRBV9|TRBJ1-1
CASSVGTDPLTTEAFF
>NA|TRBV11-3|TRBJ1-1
CASSLGPMNTEAFF
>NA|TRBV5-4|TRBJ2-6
CASSTYPRGGANVLTF
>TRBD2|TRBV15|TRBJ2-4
CATSTSGRSLAKNIQYF
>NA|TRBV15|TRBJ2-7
CATSRARNYEQYF
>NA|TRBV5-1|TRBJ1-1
CASSLSVGPTEAFF
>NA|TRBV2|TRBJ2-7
CASRRQPYEQYF
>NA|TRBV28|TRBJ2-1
CASSAEGGGSAFEQFF
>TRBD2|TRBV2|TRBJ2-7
CASSGLAGGPYEQYF
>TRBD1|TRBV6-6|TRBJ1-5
CASRTQQGERQPQHF
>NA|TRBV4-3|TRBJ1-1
CASSQHRFTEAFF
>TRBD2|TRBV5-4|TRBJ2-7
CASSLMLAGGLSYEQYF
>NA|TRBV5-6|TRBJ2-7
CASSLVGVEQYF
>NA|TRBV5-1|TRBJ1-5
CASTPPGYSNQPQHF
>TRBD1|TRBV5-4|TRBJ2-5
CASSSQGAETQYF
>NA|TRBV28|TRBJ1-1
CASSLLYTEAFF
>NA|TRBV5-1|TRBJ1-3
CASSSDGPKYGNTIYF
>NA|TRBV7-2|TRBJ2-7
CASSNSYEQYF
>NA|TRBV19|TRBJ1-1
CASSETGIGTEAFF
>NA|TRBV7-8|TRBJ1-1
CASSFGTARGYTEAFF
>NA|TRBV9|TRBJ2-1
CASSGQGGYNEQFF
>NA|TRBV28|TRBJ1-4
CASSFAGPGSREKLFF
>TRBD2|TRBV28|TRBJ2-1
CASSPIRGGREQFF
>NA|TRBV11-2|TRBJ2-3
CASSLGESSTDTQYF
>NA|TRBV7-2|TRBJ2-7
CASSPPSYEQYF
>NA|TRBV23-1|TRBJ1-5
CASIPRELRSAISNQPQHF
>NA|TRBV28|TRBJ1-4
CASSVGGF
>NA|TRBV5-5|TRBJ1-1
CASSLAPEPRSEAFF
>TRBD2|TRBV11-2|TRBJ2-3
CASSSSGGTDTQYF
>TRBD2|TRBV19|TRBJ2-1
CASRRRTSGTSGIRGEQFF
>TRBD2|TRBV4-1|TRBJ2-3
CASSQVGLAVDTQYF
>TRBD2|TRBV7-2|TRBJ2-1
CASTGLGKDEQFF
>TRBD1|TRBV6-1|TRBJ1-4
CASSWTGNEKLFF
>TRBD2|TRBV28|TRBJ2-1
CASTYRLADYNEQFF